This T cell receptor beta chain was documented in a study of blood T cell repertoires in COVID-19. Profiled with immunoSEQ multiplex PCR; TCRdb holds only in-frame clones, not every one. The sample holds about 130,000 clones, approximately 84% seen once. The CDR3 has 11 amino acids. V shed 5 bases and J shed 2 bases, with 3 bases lying between them. The V gene's germline CDR1 is ENHRY and CDR2 SYGVKD. The chain couples TRBV10-3 to TRBJ1-2, with D uncertain. Sequencing was performed on peripheral blood. The receptor was isolated from a human donor in a cohort sampled during active COVID-19. The CDR3 sequence is CAISQNYGYTF. The CDR3 nucleotides read TGTGCCATCAGTCAAAACTATGGCTACACCTTC.